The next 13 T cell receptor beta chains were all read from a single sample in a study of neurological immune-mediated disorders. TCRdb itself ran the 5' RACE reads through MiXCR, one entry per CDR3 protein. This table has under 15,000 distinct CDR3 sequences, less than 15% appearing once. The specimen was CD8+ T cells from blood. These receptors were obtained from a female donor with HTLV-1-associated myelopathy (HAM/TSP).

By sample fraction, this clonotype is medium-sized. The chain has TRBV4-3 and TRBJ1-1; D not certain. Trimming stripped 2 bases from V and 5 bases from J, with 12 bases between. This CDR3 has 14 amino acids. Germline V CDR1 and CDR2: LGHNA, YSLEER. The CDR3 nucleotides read TGCGCCAGCAGCCAATTAACAGTTGGTACTGAAGCTTTCTTT. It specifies CASSQLTVGTEAFF.

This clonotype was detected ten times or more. CDR3 DNA: TGCGCCAGCAGCCAAGAGCGGCAGCCCTACACTGAAGCTTTCTTT. As protein: CASSQERQPYTEAFF. The rearrangement links TRBV4-1 to TRBJ1-1; unclear D gene. V lost 0 bases and J lost 3, with 11 bases in between. This CDR3 has 15 residues. In germline, CDR1 is MGHRA, CDR2 YSYEKL.

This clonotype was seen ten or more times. The CDR3 nucleotides read TGTGCCAGCAGCATCGGACTAGCGGGGAGCTCCTACGAGCAGTACTTC. It specifies CASSIGLAGSSYEQYF. This chain uses TRBV7-2 with TRBJ2-7, with 12 bases matching TRBD2. CDR3 length: 16 amino acids. The trim removed 5 bases at V and 0 bases at J, leaving 5 bases unmatched. Germline V gives CDR1 SGHTA, CDR2 FQGNSA.

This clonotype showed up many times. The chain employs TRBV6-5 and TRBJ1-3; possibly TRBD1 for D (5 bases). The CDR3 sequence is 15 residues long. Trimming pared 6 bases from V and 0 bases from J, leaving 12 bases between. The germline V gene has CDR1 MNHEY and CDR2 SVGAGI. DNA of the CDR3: TGTGCCAGCAGCCCCAGCGGGGGCTCTGGAAACACCATATATTTT. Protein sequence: CASSPSGGSGNTIYF.

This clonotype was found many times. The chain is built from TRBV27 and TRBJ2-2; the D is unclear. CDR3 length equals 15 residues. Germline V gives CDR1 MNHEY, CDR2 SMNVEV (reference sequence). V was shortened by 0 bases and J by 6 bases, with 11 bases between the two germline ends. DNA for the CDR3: TGTGCCAGCAGTTTATCTCGCACGGGTCCCGGGGAGCTGTTTTTT. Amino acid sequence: CASSLSRTGPGELFF.

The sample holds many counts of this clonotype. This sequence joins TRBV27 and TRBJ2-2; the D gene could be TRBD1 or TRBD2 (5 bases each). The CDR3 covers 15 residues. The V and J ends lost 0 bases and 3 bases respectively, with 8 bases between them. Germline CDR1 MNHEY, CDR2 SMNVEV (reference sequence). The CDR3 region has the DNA TGTGCCAGCAGTTTATCCGGGACGTACACCGGGGAGCTGTTTTTT. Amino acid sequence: CASSLSGTYTGELFF.

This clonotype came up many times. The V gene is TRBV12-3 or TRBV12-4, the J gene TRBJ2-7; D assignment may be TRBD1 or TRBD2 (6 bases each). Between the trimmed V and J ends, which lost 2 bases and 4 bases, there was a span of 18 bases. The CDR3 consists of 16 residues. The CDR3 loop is CASSLSRGGGGYEQYF. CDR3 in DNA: TGTGCCAGCAGTTTAAGCAGGGGAGGAGGGGGTTACGAGCAGTACTTC.

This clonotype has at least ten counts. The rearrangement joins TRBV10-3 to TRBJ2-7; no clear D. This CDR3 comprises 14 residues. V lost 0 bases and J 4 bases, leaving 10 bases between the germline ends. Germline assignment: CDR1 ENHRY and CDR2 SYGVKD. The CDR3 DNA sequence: TGTGCCATCAGTGAGTCTCCAGGTTCGTACGAGCAGTACTTC. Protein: CAISESPGSYEQYF.

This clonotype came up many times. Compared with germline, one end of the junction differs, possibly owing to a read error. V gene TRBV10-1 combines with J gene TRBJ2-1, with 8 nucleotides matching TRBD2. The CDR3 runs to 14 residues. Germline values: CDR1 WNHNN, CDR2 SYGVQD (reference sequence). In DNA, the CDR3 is TGCACCAGCAGTAGCAGCGGGAGAGGCAATGAGCAGTTCTTC. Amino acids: CTSSSSGRGNEQFF.

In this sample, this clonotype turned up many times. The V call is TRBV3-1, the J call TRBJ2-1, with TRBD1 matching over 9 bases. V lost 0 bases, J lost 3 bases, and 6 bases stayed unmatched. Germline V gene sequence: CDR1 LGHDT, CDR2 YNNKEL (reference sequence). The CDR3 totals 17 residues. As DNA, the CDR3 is TGTGCCAGCAGCCAAGATCTTGGGACAGGGTTCTACAATGAGCAGTTCTTC. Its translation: CASSQDLGTGFYNEQFF.

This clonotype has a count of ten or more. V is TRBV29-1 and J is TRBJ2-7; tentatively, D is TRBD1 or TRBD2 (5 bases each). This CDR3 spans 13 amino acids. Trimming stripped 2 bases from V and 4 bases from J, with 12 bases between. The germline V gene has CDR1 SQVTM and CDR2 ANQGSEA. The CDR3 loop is CSVEYGTKYEQYF. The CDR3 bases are TGCAGCGTTGAATACGGGACCAAATACGAGCAGTACTTC.

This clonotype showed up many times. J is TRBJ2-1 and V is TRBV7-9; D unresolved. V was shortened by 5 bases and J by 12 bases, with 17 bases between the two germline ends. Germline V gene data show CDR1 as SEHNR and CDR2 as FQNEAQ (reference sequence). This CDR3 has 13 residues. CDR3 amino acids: CASSLDSNIGQFF. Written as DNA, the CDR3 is TGTGCCAGCAGCCTAGACTCCAACATAGGGCAGTTCTTC.

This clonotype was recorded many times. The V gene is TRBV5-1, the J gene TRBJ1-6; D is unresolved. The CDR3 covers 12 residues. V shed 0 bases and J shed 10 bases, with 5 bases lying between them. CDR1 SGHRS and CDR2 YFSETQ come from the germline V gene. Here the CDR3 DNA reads TGCGCCAGCAGCTTGGTAGGATCACCCCTCCACTTT. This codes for CASSLVGSPLHF.